Listed below are T cell receptor beta chains from one sample, sequenced in a study of shared clonotypes between healthy human individuals. This table comes from immunoSEQ multiplex PCR, and its TCRdb copy is limited to in-frame clones, with some not included. Here the sample spans fewer than 2.5 million clones, approximately 93% being singletons. The sequenced sample consisted of naive CD4+ T cells from PBMCs. The receptors were gathered from a young man in good health. Some clones in this sample may be carry-over from other donors' samples. Each CDR3 is given without its conserved first and last residue.

TRBV5-1	TRBJ2-7	ASSLAGSPYEQY
TRBV5-5	TRBJ2-7	ASSSTGTVGLYEQY
TRBV30	TRBJ1-1	AWSVRQLNTEAF
TRBV10-3	TRBJ2-6	ATGTASSGANVLT
TRBV4-1	TRBJ1-1	ASSLLGQANTEAF
TRBV27	TRBJ2-3	ASSFGGSTGTDTQY
TRBV14	TRBJ2-7	ASSQVREQY
TRBV9	TRBJ2-1	ASSVDGLVDEQF
TRBV5-6	TRBJ1-6	ASSFRWTAKNSPLH
TRBV6-5	TRBJ2-7	ASRPLGVGSYEQY
TRBV5-1	TRBJ2-2	ASSRPPSSAPLNTGELF
TRBV2	TRBJ2-7	ASSVMGAQADEQY
TRBV9	TRBJ1-2	ASSVGVGQNYGYT
TRBV2	TRBJ2-5	ASSGWETQY
TRBV11-3	TRBJ2-1	ASSGAGASSYNEQF
TRBV7-6	TRBJ2-7	ASSFAGVVEQY
TRBV19	TRBJ2-1	ASRDRNEQF